This T cell receptor (beta chain) appears in the sequencing data of a study of T cells after posttransplantation cyclophosphamide. Whole-study findings and limits: Donor CD8+ memory clones often dominated recipient blood repertoires at later times. Recipient CMV seropositivity and CMV reactivation strongly tracked TRB clonality. Tissue-infiltrating T cells from skin or gut overlapped little with blood T cells.

A marrow graft followed busulfan-fludarabine conditioning, with cyclophosphamide on days +3 and +4. Profiled with immunoSEQ multiplex PCR; TCRdb holds only in-frame clones, not every one. The counts give under 25,000 clones, none of them seen only once; more than 1.5% is held by the top ten. At least ten counts were recorded for this clone. The antigen is unknown. Trimming took off 5 bases at V and 8 bases at J, with 15 bases between the two ends. Germline loops: CDR1 WNHNN, CDR2 SYGVQD (reference sequence). The CDR3 spans 14 residues. J is TRBJ2-2 and V is TRBV10-1, with D possibly being TRBD1 (5 bases). Sequencing was performed on PBMCs, taken after allogeneic stem cell transplant with posttransplant cyclophosphamide. The receptor was isolated from a male patient aged 18 to 29 who received an allogeneic stem cell transplant from a related donor, was CMV-positive, and had no GVHD. Some T cells may have come from the graft donor. Here the CDR3 DNA reads TGCGCCAGCAGTCCACAGGTCGCAACGGGGGAGCTGTTTTTT. Translating gives CASSPQVATGELFF.